This T cell receptor beta chain comes out of a study of beta chain features in type 1 diabetes. Study-wide results and limits: Here, the possible influence of HLA type (on TCRB rearrangement) remained unresolved. Sequencing of cDNA might inflate the share of cells that strongly express TCR.

The CDR3 contains 14 residues. The V end lost 5 bases, the J end lost 6 bases, and 15 bases lay between the germline ends. Germline CDR1 MGHRA, CDR2 YSYEKL. What was sequenced were expressed TCRB transcripts, since all of the isolated RNA had been reverse transcribed. Some clones are missing from TCRdb's copy, which holds only in-frame ones; the method was immunoSEQ multiplex PCR. The table records about 290,000 clones, around 7.3% of them present only once. This clone was seen only a few times. Its cognate antigen is unknown. This TCR was recovered from a woman aged 18-29 years in good health. Sequencing was performed on central memory CD4+ T cells from blood. This chain links TRBV4-1 with TRBJ2-3; the D gene could be TRBD1 or TRBD2 (6 bases each). Written as DNA, the CDR3 is TGCGCCAGCAGCAACTCGGGGGCGGGTGATACGCAGTATTTT. This encodes CASSNSGAGDTQYF.